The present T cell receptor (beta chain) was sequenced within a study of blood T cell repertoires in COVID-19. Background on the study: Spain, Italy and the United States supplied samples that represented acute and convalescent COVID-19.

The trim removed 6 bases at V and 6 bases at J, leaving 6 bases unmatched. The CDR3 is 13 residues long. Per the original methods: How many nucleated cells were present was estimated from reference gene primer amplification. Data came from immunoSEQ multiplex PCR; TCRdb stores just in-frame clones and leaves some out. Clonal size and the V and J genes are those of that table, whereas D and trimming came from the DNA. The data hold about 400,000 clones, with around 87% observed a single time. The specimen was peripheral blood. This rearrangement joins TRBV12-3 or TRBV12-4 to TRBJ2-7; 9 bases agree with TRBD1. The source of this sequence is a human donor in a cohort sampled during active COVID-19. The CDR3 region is CASRSGTGIEQYF. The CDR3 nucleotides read TGTGCCAGCAGGTCCGGGACAGGGATCGAGCAGTACTTC.